One sample yielded the 32 T cell receptor beta chains listed below, sequenced in a study of T cells in localized non-small cell lung cancer. TCRdb keeps only in-frame clones here, not all; method: immunoSEQ multiplex PCR. The sample records 25,000 to 35,000 clones, 80% being singletons. The source material was peripheral blood, sampled before any cancer treatment. The source of these receptors is a male donor aged 60 or older with stage III squamous cell lung carcinoma.

The chain uses TRBV10-3 and TRBJ1-2, with 10 bases fitting TRBD1. V lost 5 bases, J lost 6 bases, and 6 bases stayed unmatched. Looked up from germline, CDR1 is ENHRY and CDR2 is SYGVKD. The CDR3 is made up of 14 amino acids. The CDR3 here is CAISPGTGVDGYTF. The CDR3 DNA reads as TGTGCCATCAGTCCCGGGACAGGGGTCGATGGCTACACCTTC.

The chain links TRBV7-8 to TRBJ2-1; a possible D gene is TRBD2 (6 bases). Germline V lookup: CDR1 SGHVS, CDR2 FQNEAQ. Trimming cost V 3 bases and J 4 bases, with 10 bases left between them. The CDR3 length is 14 residues. Written as DNA, the CDR3 is TGTGCCAGCAGCTTGGGACTGGAGTACAATGAGCAGTTCTTC. Encoded protein: CASSLGLEYNEQFF.

The chain employs TRBV28 and TRBJ1-5, with TRBD1 as a possible D gene (6 bases). Per the germline V gene, CDR1 is MDHEN and CDR2 is SYDVKM. CDR3 length: 15 amino acids. Trimming pared 6 bases from V and 1 base from J, leaving 13 bases between. The CDR3 region is CASRGGAWSNQPQHF. The CDR3 nucleotides are TGTGCCAGCAGGGGGGGGGCTTGGAGCAATCAGCCCCAGCATTTT.

This chain uses TRBV18 with TRBJ2-1, with D maybe TRBD2 (5 bases). This CDR3 is built from 14 residues. Germline values: CDR1 KGHSH, CDR2 LQKENI. Trimming shortened V by 0 bases and J by 8 bases, and 11 bases separated the two germline ends. The CDR3 nucleotides read TGTGCCAGCTCACCACCAACTAGTCTCGATGAGCAGTTCTTC. Translated: CASSPPTSLDEQFF. Together with reference TRBV18 and TRBJ2-1, the CDR3 gives the full variable domain: NAGVMQNPRHLVRRRGQEARLRCSPMKGHSHVYWYRQLPEEGLKFMVYLQKENIIDESGMPKERFSAEFPKEGPSILRIQQVVRGDSAAYFCASSPPTSLDEQFFGPGTRLTVL.

The chain employs TRBV19 and TRBJ1-6; no clear D gene. Trimming removed 5 bases from V and 5 bases from J, with 10 bases in between. The CDR3 consists of 14 residues. CDR1 LNHDA and CDR2 SQIVND come from the germline V gene (reference sequence). CDR3 amino acids: CASSADQNNSPLHF. CDR3 nucleotides: TGTGCCAGTAGTGCAGACCAAAATAATTCACCCCTCCACTTT.

CDR3 protein: CASSLGRGHYNEQFF. CDR3 coding DNA: TGTGCCAGCAGCTTAGGACGGGGCCACTACAATGAGCAGTTCTTC. The chain combines TRBV11-2 with TRBJ2-1; D possibly matches TRBD1 or TRBD2 (5 bases each). CDR3 length: 15 residues. The V gene lost 1 base and the J gene lost 3 bases, with 10 bases spanning the gap. The germline gives CDR1 SGHAT, CDR2 FQNNGV.

The chain carries TRBV5-1 and TRBJ2-7, with D possibly being TRBD1 or TRBD2 (5 bases each). Germline V gives CDR1 SGHRS, CDR2 YFSETQ. V dropped 4 bases and J dropped 4 bases, with 21 bases sitting between them. The CDR3 loop spans 16 amino acids. This chain's CDR3 is CASSRRAHEGSYEQYF. CDR3 sequence (DNA): TGCGCCAGCAGCAGAAGGGCTCATGAGGGGAGTTACGAGCAGTACTTC.

V is TRBV11-2 and J is TRBJ2-7; tentatively, D is TRBD2 (6 bases). CDR3 length: 14 amino acids. Looked up from germline, CDR1 is SGHAT and CDR2 is FQNNGV. Between the trimmed V and J ends, which lost 2 bases and 4 bases, there was a span of 12 bases. The CDR3, as DNA: TGTGCCAGCAGCTTACAGGAGGGCCCTTACGAGCAGTACTTC. It encodes CASSLQEGPYEQYF. Using reference TRBV11-2 and TRBJ2-7 for the parts outside the CDR3, the full variable domain is EAGVAQSPRYKIIEKRQSVAFWCNPISGHATLYWYQQILGQGPKLLIQFQNNGVVDDSQLPKDRFSAERLKGVDSTLKIQPAKLEDSAVYLCASSLQEGPYEQYFGPGTRLTVT.

Concerning this clone itself: The DNA is omitted, as the CDR3 cannot be located on it reliably, and the CDR3 follows TCRdb's listing. The chain has TRBV19 and TRBJ1-5. The germline gives CDR1 LNHDA, CDR2 SQIVND (reference sequence). Including both end residues, the CDR3 is 14 amino acids long. CDR3 amino acids: CASSPASVREPQHF.

This clone was counted a single time. This chain uses TRBV5-5 with TRBJ1-1, with unresolved D. CDR3 length: 13 residues. V shed 4 bases and J shed 3 bases, with 10 bases lying between them. Germline V gene lookup returns CDR1 SGHKS and CDR2 YYEKEE (reference sequence). The CDR3 loop is CASSLPDHTEAFF. The CDR3 DNA is TGTGCCAGCAGCCTCCCGGACCACACTGAAGCTTTCTTT.

This chain uses TRBV6-5 with TRBJ1-1; no clear D gene. The CDR3 runs to 12 residues. The V gene's germline CDR1 is MNHEY and CDR2 SVGAGI. V lost 7 bases and J lost 8, with 14 bases in between. CDR3 region: CASMGVNSEAFF. The CDR3 DNA sequence: TGTGCCAGCATGGGTGTGAATTCCGAAGCTTTCTTT.

The CDR3 here is CASSGRTSSTDTQYF. The DNA of the CDR3 is TGTGCCAGCAGCGGCCGGACTTCTAGCACAGATACGCAGTATTTT. V gene TRBV7-9 combines with J gene TRBJ2-3; the D gene is possibly TRBD2 (5 bases). Trimming removed 5 bases from V and 0 bases from J, with 12 bases in between. Per the germline V gene, CDR1 is SEHNR and CDR2 is FQNEAQ (reference sequence). The CDR3 has 15 residues.

V gene TRBV28 combines with J gene TRBJ1-2; D is perhaps TRBD1 (5 bases). The ends were cut back, 11 bases at V and 4 bases at J, with 23 bases in the middle. The germline V gene has CDR1 MDHEN and CDR2 SYDVKM. This CDR3 region has 15 residues. The DNA of the CDR3 is TGTGCCCGCCTACAATGCCTGGGGCTTTTCTATGGCTACACCTTC. This translates into CARLQCLGLFYGYTF.

The rearrangement links TRBV18 to TRBJ2-5, with 9 bases fitting TRBD1. With 6 bases clipped from V and 5 bases from J, the junction kept 10 bases outside the gene matches. The CDR3 contains 15 residues. CDR1 is KGHSH and CDR2 is LQKENI in the germline V gene. The CDR3: CASSQSTGGSETQYF. The DNA of the CDR3 is TGTGCCAGCTCCCAGTCGACAGGGGGGAGCGAGACCCAGTACTTC.

The CDR3 sequence: CASSHGQGPTNEKLFF. CDR3 sequence (DNA): TGCGCCAGCAGCCATGGACAGGGCCCAACTAATGAAAAACTGTTTTTT. V usage is TRBV5-1 and J usage is TRBJ1-4; 8 nucleotides match TRBD1. V dropped 4 bases and J dropped 0; count of bases not matched to a gene: 5. The CDR3 consists of 16 residues. Germline V lookup: CDR1 SGHRS, CDR2 YFSETQ.

This chain uses TRBV7-2 with TRBJ1-4; tentative D call: TRBD1 (5 bases). Germline V lookup: CDR1 SGHTA, CDR2 FQGNSA. The CDR3 is 12 amino acids. V dropped 0 bases and J dropped 11 bases, with 7 bases sitting between them. The CDR3 loop reads CASSLAGDKLFF. As DNA, the CDR3 is TGTGCCAGCAGCTTAGCGGGGGACAAACTGTTTTTT.

The gene calls are TRBV27 and TRBJ1-2, with 7 positions matching TRBD1. From germline, CDR1 is MNHEY and CDR2 SMNVEV (reference sequence). CDR3 length: 16 amino acids. V shed 7 bases, J shed 8 bases, and the junction held 19 bases outside the gene matches. Written as DNA, the CDR3 is TGTGCCAGCACCGGATCCTTTCTGACAGGGCCTCGGGGCTACACCTTC. Its translation is CASTGSFLTGPRGYTF.

This clone was found once. V and J are TRBV4-2 and TRBJ2-7, with 9 bases identical to TRBD1. The CDR3 contains 15 residues. Germline V gives CDR1 LGHNA, CDR2 YNFKEQ. With 1 base clipped from V and 4 bases from J, the junction kept 5 bases outside the gene matches. The CDR3, as DNA: TGTGCCAGCAGCCAAGGGGGACAGGGACCGTACGAGCAGTACTTC. Protein sequence: CASSQGGQGPYEQYF.

J is TRBJ2-3 and V is TRBV11-2, with D uncertain. Germline CDR1 reads SGHAT; CDR2 reads FQNNGV. Trimming left V 1 base short and J 2 bases short, with 16 bases between. This CDR3 spans 17 amino acids. The CDR3 loop is CASSLAWLYRSTDTQYF. The CDR3 nucleotides are TGTGCCAGCAGCTTAGCGTGGCTCTACAGATCCACAGATACGCAGTATTTT.

This chain connects TRBV18 to TRBJ1-2; 7 bases match TRBD1. J gave up 2 bases and V 2 bases, and 2 bases lay outside the gene matches. The CDR3 extends over 14 amino acids. Germline CDR1 and CDR2: KGHSH and LQKENI. The CDR3 DNA reads as TGTGCCAGCTCACCAGAGACAGGGAACTATGGCTACACCTTC. Its protein product is CASSPETGNYGYTF.

V usage is TRBV7-9 and J usage is TRBJ1-6, with no clear D. Trimming took 3 bases from V and 9 from J, leaving 6 bases between them. From germline, CDR1 is SEHNR and CDR2 FQNEAQ (reference sequence). The CDR3 runs to 12 residues. The CDR3 DNA is TGTGCCAGCAGCTTCCCAATTTCACCCCTCCACTTT. Translating it yields CASSFPISPLHF.

The gene calls are TRBV2 and TRBJ2-3; the match to TRBD1 covers 10 bases. V gave up 5 bases and J gave up 6 bases; unmatched junction bases: 11. The CDR3 runs 16 residues. CDR1 is SNHLY, CDR2 FYNNEI, per germline. The CDR3 DNA follows: TGTGCCAGCAGTCAAGGAGGAGACAGGGGGCTTGATACGCAGTATTTT. Translation gives CASSQGGDRGLDTQYF. The full variable domain, rest sourced from reference TRBV2 and TRBJ2-3, is EPEVTQTPSHQVTQMGQEVILRCVPISNHLYFYWYRQILGQKVEFLVSFYNNEISEKSEIFDDQFSVERPDGSNFTLKIRSTKLEDSAMYFCASSQGGDRGLDTQYFGPGTRLTVL.

This clone has just a few counts. The genes are TRBV4-2 and TRBJ1-5; 7 bases are a match to TRBD1. This CDR3 has 14 amino acids. J lost 8 bases, V lost 5 bases, and 9 bases had no gene match. Germline CDR1 reads LGHNA; CDR2 reads YNFKEQ. This CDR3 is CASSSRQGGEPQHF. The CDR3 region has the DNA TGTGCCAGCAGCTCGAGACAGGGTGGGGAGCCCCAGCATTTT.

J is TRBJ2-6 and V is TRBV11-2; TRBD1 aligns across 9 bases. Germline V gene sequence: CDR1 SGHAT, CDR2 FQNNGV. This CDR3 region has 18 residues. Trimming cost V 3 bases and J 0 bases; bases outside gene matches: 6. In DNA, the CDR3 is TGTGCCAGCAGCTTTCCGGGACAGGGCTCCTCTGGGGCCAACGTCCTGACTTTC. Encoded protein: CASSFPGQGSSGANVLTF.

The V and J genes are TRBV27 and TRBJ2-5, with 10 bases lining up with TRBD1. Germline V CDR1 and CDR2: MNHEY, SMNVEV (reference sequence). There are 16 residues in the CDR3. With 1 base clipped from V and 2 bases from J, the junction kept 4 bases outside the gene matches. Here the CDR3 reads CASSLWGQGPQETQYF. CDR3 DNA: TGTGCCAGCAGTTTATGGGGACAGGGGCCTCAAGAGACCCAGTACTTC.

The rearrangement uses TRBV28 and TRBJ1-6; TRBD1 is a possible D gene (6 bases). CDR1 is MDHEN and CDR2 is SYDVKM in the germline V gene. Trimming left V 2 bases short and J 7 bases short, with 18 bases between. The CDR3 covers 17 residues. The CDR3: CASSLTQGLYPNSPLHF. CDR3 nucleotide sequence: TGTGCCAGCAGTTTAACCCAGGGGCTTTACCCCAATTCACCCCTCCACTTT.

In its sample, this clone was seen a few times. This chain joins TRBV9 and TRBJ2-7; D is unresolved. The germline V and J ends were trimmed by 4 bases and 3 bases, with 5 bases remaining between them. Germline V gene lookup returns CDR1 SGDLS and CDR2 YYNGEE. The CDR3 contains 11 residues. Here the CDR3 DNA reads TGTGCCAGCAGCAATCTCTACGAGCAGTACTTC. This codes for CASSNLYEQYF.

The chain recombines TRBV19 with TRBJ1-1, with 7 bases identical to TRBD1. The CDR3 runs 14 residues. CDR1 and CDR2 (germline): LNHDA, SQIVND (reference sequence). V lost 5 bases, J lost 10 bases, and 13 bases stayed unmatched. CDR3 nucleotide sequence: TGTGCCAGTAGTCCGGCACAGGGGAAGATGGTAGCTTTCTTT. It is translated as CASSPAQGKMVAFF.

In its sample, this clone was seen a few times. The J gene is TRBJ2-5, the V gene TRBV6-5, with TRBD1 identical over 7 bases. The germline V gene encodes CDR1 MNHEY and CDR2 SVGAGI. Germline trimming cut 5 bases from V and 4 bases from J; bases unmatched to any gene: 10. The CDR3 runs to 15 residues. The CDR3 bases are TGTGCCAGCAGTCCCGAACCGGGACAGCGAGAGACCCAGTACTTC. Protein product: CASSPEPGQRETQYF.

The chain is built from TRBV19 and TRBJ2-1; D gene uncertain. The germline gives CDR1 LNHDA, CDR2 SQIVND (reference sequence). This CDR3 is built from 11 residues. V was shortened by 5 bases and J by 7 bases, with 6 bases between the two germline ends. DNA of the CDR3: TGTGCCAGTAGTCATACTAATGAGCAGTTCTTC. Its translation: CASSHTNEQFF.

This clone is medium-sized within its sample. The chain combines TRBV4-2 with TRBJ1-5; D not resolved. The ends were cut back, 1 base at V and 1 base at J, with 5 bases in the middle. This CDR3 is 14 amino acids long. Germline V gives CDR1 LGHNA, CDR2 YNFKEQ. The CDR3 is CASSQVKSNQPQHF. In DNA, the CDR3 is TGTGCCAGCAGCCAAGTGAAGAGCAATCAGCCCCAGCATTTT.

The chain is built from TRBV7-2 and TRBJ2-7; TRBD2 might be the D (6 bases). V dropped 1 base and J dropped 3 bases, with 10 bases sitting between them. The CDR3 is 14 residues long. Germline values: CDR1 SGHTA, CDR2 FQGNSA. In nucleotides, the CDR3 is TGTGCCAGCAGCTTAGTTGGCGGGGACTACGAGCAGTACTTC. Translation gives CASSLVGGDYEQYF.